This TCR beta chain appears in the sequencing data of a study of blood T cells in healthy people across ages (dated by TCRdb to the mid-2010s). For the wider study: In model experiments, template switching captured roughly one uniquely barcoded TCR beta cDNA molecule for every two T cells. Four age groups were formed from the donors: young (average approximately 15 years), middle-aged (approximately 40), aged (more than 55) and long-lived (82). The study analyzed two additional independent replicas of 1 million unique cDNA reads from the same blood draw for two donors, one aged 18 to 29 and one aged 80 or older. Age-related changes in TCR beta repertoire diversity were measured in the study by deep sequencing normalized with unique cDNA molecular identifiers. To avoid experimental bias, donors of different ages were distributed randomly across sequencing lanes.

CDR1 is given as MNHEY and CDR2 as SMNVEV, both from the germline V gene (reference sequence). The CDR3 covers 12 residues, taking in both the cysteine and the phenylalanine. Just the 36-base CDR3 DNA is kept, in frame starting at base 1. V is reduced by 5 bases and J by 5 bases, leaving a spacing of 4 bases between them. Notes on this clonotype: The antigen this receptor binds is unknown. A much bigger clone sits one base away, suggesting this may be a read error.

Receptor libraries were prepared by 5' RACE. The reads were generated on an Illumina HiSeq 2500. A second PCR of about 6 to 11 cycles was run with a J-beta primer mix and a sample-barcoded 5' primer. A template-switch 5' adaptor carrying 12 random nucleotides introduced a unique molecular identifier onto each TCR beta cDNA molecule. Each sample yielded at least 2.5 million CDR3-containing paired-end reads. The Mint cDNA synthesis kit, primed by a TRBC-specific oligonucleotide, was used to synthesize first-strand cDNA from all RNA. Following uracil-DNA glycosylase treatment, a first 18-cycle PCR with universal primers M1SS and BC2_uni_R was performed on all cDNA. On the study's bioinformatics: For normalization, 1 million high-quality reads, each with a distinct molecular identifier, were randomly selected from each sample. Reads with shared molecular identifiers were discarded instead of being binned into consensus sequences. MiTCR, set to a Q25 quality threshold and the strictest error-elimination algorithm, was used for CDR3 identification, clonotype clustering and error correction. A nonparametric unseen species model with Euler transformation was used to estimate lower-bound total TCR beta diversity. TCRdb passed the public sequencing reads through fastp at Q25 and MiXCR, retaining productive beta sequences. Each record represents a unique CDR3 protein, reported with the most common genes and DNA among its rows. The V and J calls reflect TCRdb's pipeline rather than the authors' work. The sample table holds 1.5 million to 2 million distinct CDR3 sequences, of which 49% were seen once. The biggest ten clones account for 2.1% of the sample.

Results the study describes overall, beyond this receptor: Estimates of total diversity based on one million sequenced T cells were regarded as lower bounds and as underestimates. Because the CMV infection status of the donors was unknown, age-related changes in expanded clonotypes may potentially have been confounded. Compared with the aged group, the long-lived group had more naive CD4+ T cells, fewer expanded clones and increased TCR diversity, a pattern suggesting age selection. Observed TCR beta diversity per million T cells fell roughly linearly with age, and a significant reduction was already apparent by age around 40. A strong correlation was found between observed TCR beta diversity and the percentage of naive T cells measured by flow cytometry. Conclusive comparison of naive and antigen-experienced compartments was prevented by the profiling of bulk unsorted PBMCs.

The approximately 41 donors, aged about 6 to 90 years, were systemically healthy Caucasian individuals from Russia. Each donor gave 8 to 10 milliliters of peripheral blood, collected into EDTA-treated Vacutainer tubes. PBMCs were isolated by Ficoll-Paque density-gradient centrifugation, with at least 6.5 million obtained per sample. Trizol reagent was used to extract total RNA from PBMCs, with at least 6 micrograms per sample. The percentages of naive CD45RAhigh/CD27high T cells were determined by flow cytometry on a PBMC aliquot from every donor. This chain joins TRBV27 to TRBJ2-6; no confident D gene assignment can be made. The sequence came from a woman in her forties in good health. The sequenced sample was blood. The nucleotides read TGTGCCAGCAGTACTTGGGCCAACGTCCTGACTTTC. It translates to CASSTWANVLTF.